This paragraph covers one T cell receptor beta chain sequence. The CDR3 spans 15 residues. V shed 4 bases and J shed 0 bases, with 11 bases lying between them. Germline CDR1 SGHDT, CDR2 YYEEEE. The record originates from a study of blood T cell repertoires in COVID-19. About the study: Some COVID-19 samples were acute and others convalescent; all came from the United States, Italy and Spain. Sources were T cells, B-cell-depleted T cells, or PBMCs; the material itself was cDNA or gDNA.

Per the original methods: For nucleated cells, counts were estimated from reference gene primer amplification. TCRdb's table, derived via immunoSEQ multiplex PCR, lists solely in-frame clones and lacks some. Clonal size and the V and J genes are those of that table, whereas D and trimming came from the DNA. The table shows approximately 150,000 clones, with more than 75% occurring only once. The sequencing input was peripheral blood. The TCR was taken from a man aged 50 to 59 who had recovered from COVID-19. The chain joins TRBV5-6 to TRBJ1-3; weak D call: TRBD1 (5 bases). The DNA for the CDR3 is TGTGCCAGCAGCACTCCAGGGTACTCTGGAAACACCATATATTTT. As protein: CASSTPGYSGNTIYF.